This T cell receptor beta chain is drawn from a study of early stage breast cancer tumors. Across the whole study: ER+/PR+/HER2- status applied to about 70% of the 16 invasive breast tumors.

Sequenced by immunoSEQ multiplex PCR; TCRdb stores in-frame clones only, minus some. The table shows about 50,000 clones, with about 83% occurring only once. This CDR3 spans 15 amino acids. Trimming took off 4 bases at V and 7 bases at J, with 14 bases between the two ends. Per the germline V gene, CDR1 is MNHNY and CDR2 is SVGAGI (reference sequence). This clone was picked up one time. Its specificity is not known. Broader study findings: Most shared enriched TCRB sequences were commonly generated ones.

Sequencing was performed on blood. This clonotype was obtained from a person between 45 and 65 years old with breast cancer. The chain carries TRBV6-6 and TRBJ1-6; D is possibly TRBD1 (5 bases). The DNA of the CDR3 is TGTGCCAGCAGTTTTGGGACTACCCAAAATTCACCCCTCCACTTT. Translation: CASSFGTTQNSPLHF.